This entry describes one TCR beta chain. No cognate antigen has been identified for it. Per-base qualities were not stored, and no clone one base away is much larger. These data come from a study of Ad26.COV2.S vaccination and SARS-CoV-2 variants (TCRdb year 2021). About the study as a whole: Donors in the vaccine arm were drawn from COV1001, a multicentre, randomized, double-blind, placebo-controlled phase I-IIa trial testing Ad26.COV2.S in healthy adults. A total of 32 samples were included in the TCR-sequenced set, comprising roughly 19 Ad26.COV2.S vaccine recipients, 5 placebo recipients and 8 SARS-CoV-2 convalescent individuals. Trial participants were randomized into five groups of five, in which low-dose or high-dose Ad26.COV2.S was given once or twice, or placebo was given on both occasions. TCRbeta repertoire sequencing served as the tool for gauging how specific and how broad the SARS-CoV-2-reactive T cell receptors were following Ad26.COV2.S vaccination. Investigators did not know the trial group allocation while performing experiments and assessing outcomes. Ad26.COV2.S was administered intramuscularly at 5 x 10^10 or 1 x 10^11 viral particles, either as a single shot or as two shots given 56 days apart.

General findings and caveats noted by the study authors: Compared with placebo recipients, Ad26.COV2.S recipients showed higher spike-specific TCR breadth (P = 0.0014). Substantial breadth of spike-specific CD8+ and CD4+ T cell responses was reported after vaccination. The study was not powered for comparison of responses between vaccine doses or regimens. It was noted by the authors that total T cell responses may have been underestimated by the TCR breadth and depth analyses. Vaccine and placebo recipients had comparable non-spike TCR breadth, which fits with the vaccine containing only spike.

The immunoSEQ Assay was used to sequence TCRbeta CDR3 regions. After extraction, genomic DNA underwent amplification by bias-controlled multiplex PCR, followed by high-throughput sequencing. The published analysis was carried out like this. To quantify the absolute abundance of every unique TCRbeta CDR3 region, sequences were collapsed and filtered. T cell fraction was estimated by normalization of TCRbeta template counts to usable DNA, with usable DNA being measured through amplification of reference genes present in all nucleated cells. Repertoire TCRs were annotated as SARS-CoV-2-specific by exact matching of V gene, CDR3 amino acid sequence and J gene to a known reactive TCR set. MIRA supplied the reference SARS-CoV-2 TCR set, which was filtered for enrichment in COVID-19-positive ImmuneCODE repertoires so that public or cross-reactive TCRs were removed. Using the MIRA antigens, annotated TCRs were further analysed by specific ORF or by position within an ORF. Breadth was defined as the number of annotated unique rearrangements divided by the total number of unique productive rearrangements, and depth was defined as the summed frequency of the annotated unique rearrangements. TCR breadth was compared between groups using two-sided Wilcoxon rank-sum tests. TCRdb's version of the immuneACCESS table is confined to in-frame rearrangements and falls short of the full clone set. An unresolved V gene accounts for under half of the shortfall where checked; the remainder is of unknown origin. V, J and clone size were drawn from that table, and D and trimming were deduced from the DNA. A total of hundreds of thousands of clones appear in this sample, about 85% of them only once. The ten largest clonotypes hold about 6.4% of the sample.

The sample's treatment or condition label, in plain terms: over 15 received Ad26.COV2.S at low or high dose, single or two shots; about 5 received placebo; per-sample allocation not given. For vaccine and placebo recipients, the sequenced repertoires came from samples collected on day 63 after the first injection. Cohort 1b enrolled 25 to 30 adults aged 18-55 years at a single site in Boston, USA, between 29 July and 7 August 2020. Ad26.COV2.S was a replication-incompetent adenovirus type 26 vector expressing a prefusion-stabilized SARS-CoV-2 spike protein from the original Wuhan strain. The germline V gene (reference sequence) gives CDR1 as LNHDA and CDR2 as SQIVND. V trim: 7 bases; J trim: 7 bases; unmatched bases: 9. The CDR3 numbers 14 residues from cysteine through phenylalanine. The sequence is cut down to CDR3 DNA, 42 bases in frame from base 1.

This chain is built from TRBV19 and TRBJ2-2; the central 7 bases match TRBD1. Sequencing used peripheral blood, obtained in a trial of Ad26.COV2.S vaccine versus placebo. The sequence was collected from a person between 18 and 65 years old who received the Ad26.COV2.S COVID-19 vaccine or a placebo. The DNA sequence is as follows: TGTGCCAGTACGGATACCACAGGGGACGGGGAGCTGTTTTTT. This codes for CASTDTTGDGELFF. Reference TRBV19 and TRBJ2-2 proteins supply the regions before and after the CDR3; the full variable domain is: DGGITQSPKYLFRKEGQNVTLSCEQNLNHDAMYWYRQDPGQGLRLIYYSQIVNDFQKGDIAEGYSVSREKKESFPLTVTSAQKNPTAFYLCASTDTTGDGELFFGEGSRLTVL.